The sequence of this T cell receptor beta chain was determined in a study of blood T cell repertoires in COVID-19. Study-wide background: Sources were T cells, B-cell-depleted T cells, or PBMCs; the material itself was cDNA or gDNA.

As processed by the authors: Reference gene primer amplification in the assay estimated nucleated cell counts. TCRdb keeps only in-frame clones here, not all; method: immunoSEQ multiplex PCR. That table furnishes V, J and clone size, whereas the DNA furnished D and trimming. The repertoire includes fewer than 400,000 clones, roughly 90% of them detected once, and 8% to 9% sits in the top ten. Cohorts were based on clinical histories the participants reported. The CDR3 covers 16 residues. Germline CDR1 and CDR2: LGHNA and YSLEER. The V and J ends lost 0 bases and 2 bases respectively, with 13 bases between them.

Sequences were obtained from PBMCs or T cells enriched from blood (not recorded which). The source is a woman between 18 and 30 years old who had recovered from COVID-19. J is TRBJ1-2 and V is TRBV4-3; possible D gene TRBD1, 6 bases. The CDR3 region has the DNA TGCGCCAGCAGCCAAGAGGTTGGCAGGGGCAACTATGGCTACACCTTC. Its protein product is CASSQEVGRGNYGYTF.